The 10 T cell receptor beta chains below come from one sample, sequenced in a study of T cells after posttransplantation cyclophosphamide. Sequencing was performed with immunoSEQ multiplex PCR; in TCRdb, only in-frame clones are kept and a portion is missing. Here the sample spans 47,000 or so clones, roughly 93% being singletons. Sequenced sample: PBMCs. The receptors were sampled from a woman between 45 and 65 years old in good health and a related stem cell transplant donor.

This chain uses TRBV18 with TRBJ1-1; 7 bases are a match to TRBD1. J gave up 3 bases and V 4 bases, and 11 bases lay outside the gene matches. The V gene's germline CDR1 is KGHSH and CDR2 LQKENI. The CDR3 covers 16 residues. CDR3 sequence: CASSLLQGSGDTEAFF. CDR3 DNA sequence: TGTGCCAGCTCACTCCTACAGGGGTCAGGGGACACTGAAGCTTTCTTT.

The chain links TRBV2 to TRBJ1-2, with a tentative D call TRBD1 (5 bases). The V gene's germline CDR1 is SNHLY and CDR2 FYNNEI. This CDR3 spans 10 amino acids. V was pared by 5 bases and J by 8 bases, with 6 bases between. The CDR3 nucleotides are TGTGCCAGCAGTTGGACAGGCTACACCTTC. Its translation is CASSWTGYTF.

This chain links TRBV5-1 with TRBJ1-2; possibly TRBD1 for D (6 bases). CDR1 SGHRS and CDR2 YFSETQ come from the germline V gene. Between the trimmed V and J ends, which lost 7 bases and 3 bases, there was a span of 25 bases. The CDR3 is made up of 17 amino acids. The DNA for the CDR3 is TGCGCCAGCTCAGATCAGGGGCTACAACAAATGGACTATGGCTACACCTTC. It yields the protein CASSDQGLQQMDYGYTF.

This clone showed up just once. J is TRBJ2-5 and V is TRBV28; D possibly corresponds to TRBD1 (6 bases). V shed 5 bases and J shed 5 bases, with 15 bases lying between them. Per germline, CDR1 MDHEN and CDR2 SYDVKM. The CDR3 consists of 14 residues. CDR3 coding DNA: TGTGCCAGCAGTATGACAGGTTACGGGGAGACCCAGTACTTC. Residues: CASSMTGYGETQYF.

This clone came up once. The CDR3, as DNA: TGTGCCAGCAGTCCCGGGACAAATCAAGAGACCCAGTACTTC. It yields the protein CASSPGTNQETQYF. V usage is TRBV7-9 and J usage is TRBJ2-5, with D perhaps TRBD1 (6 bases). V dropped 6 bases and J dropped 2 bases, with 13 bases sitting between them. CDR3 length: 14 amino acids. Germline-derived CDR1 and CDR2 are SEHNR and FQNEAQ (reference sequence).

The rearrangement links TRBV7-9 to TRBJ1-4, with 8 bases matching TRBD1. CDR1 SEHNR and CDR2 FQNEAQ come from the germline V gene (reference sequence). The CDR3 is made up of 14 amino acids. The V segment lost 1 base and the J segment 9 bases; nucleotides outside the gene matches: 4. CDR3 DNA: TGTGCCAGCAGCTTAGGGACAGGGAGGAAAAAACTGTTTTTT. Its protein is CASSLGTGRKKLFF.

This clone appeared a single time. Other DNA variants within this sample encode the same CDR3. This rearrangement joins TRBV6-6 to TRBJ1-1; D ambiguous. The germline V gene encodes CDR1 MNHNY and CDR2 SVGAGI (reference sequence). The CDR3 length is 12 residues. Trimming pared 3 bases from V and 5 bases from J, leaving 7 bases between. Here the CDR3 DNA reads TGTGCCAGCAGTTATCCTAGTACTGAAGCTTTCTTT. Encoded protein: CASSYPSTEAFF.

The chain employs TRBV6-5 and TRBJ1-1, with D possibly being TRBD1 (5 bases). This CDR3 region has 13 residues. V shed 6 bases and J shed 7 bases, with 15 bases lying between them. CDR1 and CDR2 (germline): MNHEY, SVGAGI. The CDR3 is CASRIPGRDEAFF. The CDR3 bases are TGTGCCAGCAGGATACCGGGGCGGGATGAAGCTTTCTTT.

This sequence joins TRBV9 and TRBJ2-7; TRBD1 matches 7 bases. V shed 3 bases and J 4 bases; nucleotides not matched to a gene: 7. The V gene's germline CDR1 is SGDLS and CDR2 YYNGEE. This CDR3 is built from 14 residues. CDR3 coding DNA: TGTGCCAGCAGCGCGGACAGGAGCTCGTACGAGCAGTACTTC. Translation gives CASSADRSSYEQYF.

A single count supports this clone. This chain uses TRBV18 with TRBJ2-1, with D maybe TRBD2 (5 bases). This CDR3 contains 14 residues. Per germline, CDR1 KGHSH and CDR2 LQKENI. The ends were cut back, 5 bases at V and 3 bases at J, with 11 bases in the middle. CDR3 loop: CASSRLGVYNEQFF. CDR3 nucleotide sequence: TGTGCCAGCTCAAGGCTGGGAGTCTACAATGAGCAGTTCTTC. The complete variable domain, with remaining parts taken from reference TRBV18 and TRBJ2-1, reads NAGVMQNPRHLVRRRGQEARLRCSPMKGHSHVYWYRQLPEEGLKFMVYLQKENIIDESGMPKERFSAEFPKEGPSILRIQQVVRGDSAAYFCASSRLGVYNEQFFGPGTRLTVL.